This paragraph covers one T cell receptor (beta chain) sequence. Mismatch with germline at one junction end may stem from a read error. TCRdb ran MiXCR on the RT-PCR reads and lists one entry per CDR3 protein. Seen here are hundreds of thousands of distinct CDR3 sequences, roughly 13% observed once, and the top ten hold around 13%. This entry is derived from a study of response to subunit inactivated influenza vaccine. The CDR3 length is 12 residues. The germline gives CDR1 SNHLY, CDR2 FYNNEI. Material: PBMCs from blood, obtained 40 to 50 days after vaccination. The rearrangement joins TRBV2 to TRBJ2-7; 7 nucleotides line up with TRBD2. The sequence came from a man aged 50 to 59 who received an inactivated influenza vaccine. The CDR3 loop is CASRINPGGYAF. The CDR3 DNA is TGTGCCAGCAGGATCAATCCCGGGGGGTACGCGTTC.